This T cell receptor (beta chain) was retrieved from a study of T cells after somatic rescue of genetic block. CDR1 is MNHEY, CDR2 SVGAGI, per germline. The CDR3 spans 15 residues. The junction had 7 bases not matched to a gene; V was cut back by 6 bases and J by 0 bases. Sequencing used immunoSEQ multiplex PCR; TCRdb keeps in-frame clones, though not all of them. Among about 9,100 clones listed, 74% were seen once. The specimen was peripheral blood mononuclear cells (PBMCs). The sequence was obtained from a boy aged 5 to 17. The genes are TRBV6-5 and TRBJ2-7, with 8 bases matching TRBD2. DNA of the CDR3: TGTGCCAGCAGCTCGGGGGGGCTAACCTCCTACGAGCAGTACTTC. Protein product: CASSSGGLTSYEQYF.